The clone carrying this TCR beta chain was observed a single time. This sample was included in a study of blood T cell repertoires in COVID-19. Across the study: The origin of the acute and convalescent COVID-19 samples was the United States, Italy and Spain.

The CDR3 contains 12 residues. Germline CDR1 is SGHDT and CDR2 is YYEEEE. V gave up 4 bases and J gave up 3 bases, with 7 bases separating them. The authors' processing: The assay estimated nucleated cells by amplifying reference gene primers. Produced via immunoSEQ multiplex PCR; TCRdb's table is partial and in-frame only. V, J and clone size reflect that table, while D and trimming were determined from the DNA. The data contain about 73,000 clones, 89% of them singletons. This chain uses TRBV5-6 with TRBJ1-1, with no clear D. The specimen sequenced was peripheral blood. This receptor was taken from an elderly man with acute or convalescent COVID-19. The CDR3 loop is CASSRQDTEAFF. As DNA, the CDR3 is TGTGCCAGCAGCCGACAAGACACTGAAGCTTTCTTT.